This TCR beta chain was recovered during a study of regulatory T cells in long-lasting Graves disease. Stated time point: newly diagnosed GD, antithyroid drugs for less than 3 months. TCR sequences were obtained from RNA taken from PBMCs. This clonotype turned up a few times. A much larger clone lies one base from this, so it may be a read error. Germline V CDR1 and CDR2: SGHAT, FQDESV (reference sequence). This CDR3 is built from 19 residues. Through Arm-PCR of CDR3 regions and iRepertoire HTBI primers, TCR beta libraries were built. TCRdb fed the multiplex PCR reads into MiXCR, producing one record per CDR3 protein. This sample has about 320,000 distinct CDR3 sequences, with approximately 20% found just once.

The chain is built from TRBV11-1 and TRBJ2-1, with 10 bases fitting TRBD2. This receptor was identified in a female donor with Graves disease. The sample was peripheral blood mononuclear cells (PBMCs), taken at new diagnosis, from a patient treated with antithyroid drugs. CDR3 sequence: CASSSMTSGSKSSYNERFF. DNA of the CDR3: TGTGCCAGCAGCTCGATGACTAGCGGGTCTAAGAGCTCCTACAATGAGCGGTTCTTC.